A selection of T cell receptor beta chains follows, all from one sample in a study of T cell responses to AZD1222 COVID-19 vaccine. The method was immunoSEQ multiplex PCR; TCRdb's version includes in-frame clones alone and lacks a portion of them. The sample includes 95,000 to 150,000 clones, 92% of them seen just once. This sample comprised peripheral blood, obtained on day 0 of AZD1222 vaccination. Receptors originate from an adult in good health. Each CDR3 is given with its conserved first and last residue. Fields, in order: clone size, D gene, V gene, J gene, CDR3 protein, CDR3 DNA. D genes are given only for firm matches. Clone size appears in some rows only: once, few, many, or a class for an expanded clone.

NA	TRBD1	TRBV5-1	TRBJ2-5	CASSLDPQGARGTQYF	TGCGCCAGCAGCTTGGACCCACAGGGGGCACGTGGGACCCAGTACTTC
NA	NA	TRBV7-2	TRBJ1-1	CASSPPGADYAFF	TGTGCCAGCAGCCCCCCGGGGGCAGATTATGCTTTCTTT
once	NA	TRBV4-1	TRBJ2-7	CASSQATLYEQYF	TGCGCCAGCAGCCAAGCGACCCTCTACGAGCAGTACTTC
NA	NA	TRBV4-3	TRBJ1-1	CASSPAGGDLNTEAFF	TGCGCCAGCAGCCCCGCAGGCGGGGACTTGAACACTGAAGCTTTCTTT
NA	NA	TRBV3-1/TRBV3-2	TRBJ1-1	CASSLRGADTEAFF	TGTGCCAGCAGTCTGCGGGGGGCGGACACTGAAGCTTTCTTT
NA	NA	TRBV28	TRBJ2-3	CASRSWDTDTQYF	TGTGCCAGCAGGTCGTGGGACACAGATACGCAGTATTTT
NA	TRBD2	TRBV9	TRBJ2-3	CASSVATGLAPQDTQYF	TGTGCCAGCAGCGTAGCTACGGGACTAGCGCCACAAGATACGCAGTATTTT
NA	NA	TRBV9	TRBJ2-3	CASSDPSGVAAQYF	TGTGCCAGCAGCGATCCCTCGGGGGTGGCGGCGCAGTATTTT
NA	NA	TRBV6-5	TRBJ1-5	CASSYSRGNQPQHF	TGTGCCAGCAGTTACTCGAGGGGAAATCAGCCCCAGCATTTT
NA	TRBD1	TRBV28	TRBJ1-6	CASSGGQGFGSPLHF	TGTGCCAGCAGTGGGGGACAGGGGTTCGGTTCACCCCTCCACTTT
NA	TRBD1	TRBV24-1	TRBJ2-5	CATSDGQGWNETQYF	TGTGCCACCAGTGATGGACAGGGGTGGAATGAGACCCAGTACTTC
NA	NA	TRBV6-5	TRBJ1-1	CASRTYRGRNTEAFF	TGTGCCAGCAGGACGTACCGGGGTCGGAACACTGAAGCTTTCTTT
NA	NA	TRBV27	TRBJ1-2	CASSLRENYGYTF	TGTGCCAGCAGTTTGCGGGAGAACTATGGCTACACCTTC
NA	NA	TRBV28	TRBJ1-2	CASSLWGALGYTF	TGTGCCAGCAGTTTGTGGGGGGCGCTTGGCTACACCTTC
NA	NA	TRBV10-2	TRBJ2-7	CASRLSDWFSSYEQYF	TGCGCCAGCAGGCTCTCAGATTGGTTCAGCTCCTACGAGCAGTACTTC